Sequencing of this T cell receptor beta chain was carried out in a study of blood T cells in healthy people across ages. Trimming took 4 bases from V and 3 from J; bases not matched to a gene: 11. Germline assignment: CDR1 SEHNR and CDR2 FQNEAQ (reference sequence). CDR3 length equals 16 residues. This clonotype was picked up a small number of times. A second roughly 7 to 11 cycle PCR used barcoded and J-beta primers. MiXCR, run by TCRdb on the 5' RACE reads, gives a single entry per CDR3 protein. The repertoire includes 1.5 million or so distinct CDR3 sequences, approximately 38% of them detected once, and 7.9% sits in the top ten.

The chain combines TRBV7-9 with TRBJ2-5; TRBD1 matches 7 bases. Sequenced material: blood. This TCR was recovered from a woman in her late teens or twenties in good health. The CDR3 region has the DNA TGTGCCAGCAGCTCTCCCCGGGGACAGAATAAAGAGACCCAGTACTTC. This translates into CASSSPRGQNKETQYF. The full variable domain, completed using reference TRBV7-9 and TRBJ2-5, is DTGVSQNPRHKITKRGQNVTFRCDPISEHNRLYWYRQTLGQGPEFLTYFQNEAQLEKSRLLSDRFSAERPKGSFSTLEIQRTEQGDSAMYLCASSSPRGQNKETQYFGPGTRLLVL.